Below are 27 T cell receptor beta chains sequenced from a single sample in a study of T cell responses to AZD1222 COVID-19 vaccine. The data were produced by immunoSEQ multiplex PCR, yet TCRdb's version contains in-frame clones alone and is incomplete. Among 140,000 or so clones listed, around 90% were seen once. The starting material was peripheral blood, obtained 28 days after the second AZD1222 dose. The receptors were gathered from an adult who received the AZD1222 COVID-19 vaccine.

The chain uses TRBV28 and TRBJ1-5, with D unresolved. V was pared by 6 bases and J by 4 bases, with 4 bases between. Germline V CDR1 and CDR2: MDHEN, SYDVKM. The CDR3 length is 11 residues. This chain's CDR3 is CASSDNQPQHF. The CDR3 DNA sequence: TGTGCCAGCAGCGATAATCAGCCCCAGCATTTT.

CDR3 sequence reads: CASSTAYGSTYNSPLHF. Here the CDR3 DNA reads TGTGCCAGTTCCACCGCCTATGGGAGCACCTATAATTCACCCCTCCACTTT. This chain uses TRBV19 with TRBJ1-6, with unresolved D. The V end lost 8 bases, the J end lost 2 bases, and 19 bases lay between the germline ends. Germline V CDR1 and CDR2: LNHDA, SQIVND (reference sequence). This CDR3 region has 17 residues.

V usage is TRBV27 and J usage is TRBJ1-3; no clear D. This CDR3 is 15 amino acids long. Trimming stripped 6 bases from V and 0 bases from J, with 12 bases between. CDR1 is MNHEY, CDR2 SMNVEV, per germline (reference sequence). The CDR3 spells CASRAGLNSGNTIYF. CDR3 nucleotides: TGTGCCAGCAGAGCTGGACTTAACTCTGGAAACACCATATATTTT.

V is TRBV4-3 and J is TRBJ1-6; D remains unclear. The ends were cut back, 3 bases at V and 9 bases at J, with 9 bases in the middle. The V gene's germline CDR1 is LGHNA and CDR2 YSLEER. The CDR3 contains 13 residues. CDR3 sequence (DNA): TGCGCCAGCAGCCAGTTTACAAGTTCACCCCTCCACTTT. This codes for CASSQFTSSPLHF.

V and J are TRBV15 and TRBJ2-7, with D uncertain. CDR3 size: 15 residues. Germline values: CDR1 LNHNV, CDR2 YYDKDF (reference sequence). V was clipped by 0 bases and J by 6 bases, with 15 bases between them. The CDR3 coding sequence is TGTGCCACCAGCAGAGATCGACTGGGCCTCTCCGAGCAGTACTTC. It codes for CATSRDRLGLSEQYF.

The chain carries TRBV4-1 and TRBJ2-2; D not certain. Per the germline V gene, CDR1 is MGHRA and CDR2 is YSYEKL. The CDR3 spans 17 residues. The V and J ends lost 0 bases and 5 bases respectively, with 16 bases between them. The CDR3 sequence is CASSQDVNPLKTGELFF. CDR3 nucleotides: TGCGCCAGCAGCCAAGATGTGAATCCGTTGAAGACCGGGGAGCTGTTTTTT.

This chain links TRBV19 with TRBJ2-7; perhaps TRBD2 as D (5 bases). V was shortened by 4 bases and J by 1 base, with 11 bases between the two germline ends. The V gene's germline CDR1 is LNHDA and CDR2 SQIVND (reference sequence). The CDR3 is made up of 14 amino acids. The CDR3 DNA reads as TGTGCCAGTAGTACCCTAGCAGGATCCTACGAGCAGTACTTC. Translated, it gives CASSTLAGSYEQYF.

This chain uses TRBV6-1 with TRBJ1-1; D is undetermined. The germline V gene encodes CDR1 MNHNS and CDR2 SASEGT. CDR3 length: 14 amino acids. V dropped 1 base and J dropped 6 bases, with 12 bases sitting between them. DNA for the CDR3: TGTGCCAGCAGTGAAGTCCCCGCAGCCCCTGAAGCTTTCTTT. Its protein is CASSEVPAAPEAFF.

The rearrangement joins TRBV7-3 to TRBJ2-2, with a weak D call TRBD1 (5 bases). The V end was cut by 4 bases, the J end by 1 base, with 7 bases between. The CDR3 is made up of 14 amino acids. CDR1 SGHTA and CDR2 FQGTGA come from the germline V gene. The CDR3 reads CASSSGQNTGELFF. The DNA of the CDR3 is TGTGCCAGCAGCTCCGGACAGAACACCGGGGAGCTGTTTTTT.

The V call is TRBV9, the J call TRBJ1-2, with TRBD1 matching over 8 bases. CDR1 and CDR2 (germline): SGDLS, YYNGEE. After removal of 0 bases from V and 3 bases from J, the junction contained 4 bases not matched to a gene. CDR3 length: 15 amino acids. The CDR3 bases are TGTGCCAGCAGCGTAGGTGCAGGGGGCGACTATGGCTACACCTTC. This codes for CASSVGAGGDYGYTF.

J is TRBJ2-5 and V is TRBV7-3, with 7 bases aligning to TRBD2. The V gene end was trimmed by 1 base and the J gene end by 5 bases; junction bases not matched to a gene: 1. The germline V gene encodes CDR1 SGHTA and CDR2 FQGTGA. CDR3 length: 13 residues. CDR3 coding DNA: TGTGCCAGCAGCTTAAATAGCGGGGAGACCCAGTACTTC. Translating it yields CASSLNSGETQYF.

CDR3 amino acids: CASSNYQRGGRETQYF. For the CDR3, the DNA is TGTGCCAGCAGCAATTACCAGCGGGGGGGCCGAGAGACCCAGTACTTC. The chain joins TRBV7-2 to TRBJ2-5; 10 bases are shared with TRBD2. There are 16 residues in the CDR3. The trim removed 5 bases at V and 4 bases at J, leaving 10 bases unmatched. The germline gives CDR1 SGHTA, CDR2 FQGNSA.

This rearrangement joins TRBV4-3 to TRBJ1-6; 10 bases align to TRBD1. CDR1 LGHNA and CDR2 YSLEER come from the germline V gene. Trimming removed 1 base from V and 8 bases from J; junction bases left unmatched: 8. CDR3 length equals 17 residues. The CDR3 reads CASSQARRQGADSPLHF. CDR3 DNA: TGCGCCAGCAGCCAAGCTCGTAGACAGGGGGCCGATTCACCCCTCCACTTT.

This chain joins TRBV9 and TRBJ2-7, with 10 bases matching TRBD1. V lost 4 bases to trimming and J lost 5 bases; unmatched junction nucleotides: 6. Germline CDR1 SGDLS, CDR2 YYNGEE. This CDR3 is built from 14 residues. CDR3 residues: CASSNRQGADEQYF. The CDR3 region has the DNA TGTGCCAGCAGCAATCGACAGGGGGCGGACGAGCAGTACTTC.

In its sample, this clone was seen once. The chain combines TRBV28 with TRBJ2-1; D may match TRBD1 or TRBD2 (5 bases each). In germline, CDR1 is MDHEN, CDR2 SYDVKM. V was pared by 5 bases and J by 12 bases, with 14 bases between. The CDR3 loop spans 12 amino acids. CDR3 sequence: CASSNTPGTQFF. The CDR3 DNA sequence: TGTGCCAGCAGTAACACGCCGGGGACGCAGTTCTTC.

The CDR3 DNA is TGTGCCAGCAGCTTATCGGGGGGCTCCTACAATGAGCAGTTCTTC. This gives the protein CASSLSGGSYNEQFF. The chain uses TRBV7-3 and TRBJ2-1; 7 positions agree with TRBD2. Germline V gene lookup returns CDR1 SGHTA and CDR2 FQGTGA. CDR3 length: 15 residues. The junction had 1 base not matched to a gene; V was cut back by 2 bases and J by 0 bases.

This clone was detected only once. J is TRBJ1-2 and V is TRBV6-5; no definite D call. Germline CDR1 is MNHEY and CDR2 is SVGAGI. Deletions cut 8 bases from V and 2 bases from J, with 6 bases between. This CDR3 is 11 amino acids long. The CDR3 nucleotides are TGTGCCAGCTTCGGAAACTATGGCTACACCTTC. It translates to CASFGNYGYTF.

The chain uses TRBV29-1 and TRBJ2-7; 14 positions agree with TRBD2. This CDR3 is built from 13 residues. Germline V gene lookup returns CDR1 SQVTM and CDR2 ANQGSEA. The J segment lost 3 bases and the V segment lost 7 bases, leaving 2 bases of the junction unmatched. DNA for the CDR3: TGCAGCGCAGGGACTAGCGGGGGCTACGAGCAGTACTTC. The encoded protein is CSAGTSGGYEQYF.

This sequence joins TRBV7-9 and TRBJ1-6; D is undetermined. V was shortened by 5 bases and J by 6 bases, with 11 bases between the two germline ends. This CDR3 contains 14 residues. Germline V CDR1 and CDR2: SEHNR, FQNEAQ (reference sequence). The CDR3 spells CASSLLDINSPLHF. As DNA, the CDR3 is TGTGCCAGCAGCCTATTGGATATTAATTCACCCCTCCACTTT.

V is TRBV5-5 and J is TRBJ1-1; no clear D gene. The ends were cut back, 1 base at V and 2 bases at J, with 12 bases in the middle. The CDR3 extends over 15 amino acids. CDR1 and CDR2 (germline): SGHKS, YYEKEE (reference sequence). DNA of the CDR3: TGTGCCAGCAGCTTGAAGGTGTGGGCCAACACTGAAGCTTTCTTT. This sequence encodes CASSLKVWANTEAFF.

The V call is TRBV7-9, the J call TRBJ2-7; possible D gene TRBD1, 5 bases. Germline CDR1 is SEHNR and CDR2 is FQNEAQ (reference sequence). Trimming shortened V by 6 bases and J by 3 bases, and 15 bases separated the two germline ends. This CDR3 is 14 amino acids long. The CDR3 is CASSSGISNYEQYF. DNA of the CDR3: TGTGCCAGCAGTTCAGGGATTTCGAACTACGAGCAGTACTTC.

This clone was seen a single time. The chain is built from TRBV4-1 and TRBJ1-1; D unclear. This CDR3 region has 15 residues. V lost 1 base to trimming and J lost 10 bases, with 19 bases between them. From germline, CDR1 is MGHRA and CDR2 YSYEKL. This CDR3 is CASSQGVLGDHGAFF. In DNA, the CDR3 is TGCGCCAGCAGCCAAGGTGTACTCGGGGATCACGGAGCTTTCTTT.

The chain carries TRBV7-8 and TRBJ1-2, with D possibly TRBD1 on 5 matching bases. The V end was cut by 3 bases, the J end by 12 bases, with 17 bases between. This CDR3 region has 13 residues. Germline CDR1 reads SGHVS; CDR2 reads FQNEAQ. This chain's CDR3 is CASSLKSGAGDTF. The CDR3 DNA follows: TGTGCCAGCAGCTTGAAATCCGGGGCGGGTGACACCTTC. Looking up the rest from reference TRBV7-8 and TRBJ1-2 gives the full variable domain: GAGVSQSPRYKVAKRGQDVALRCDPISGHVSLFWYQQALGQGPEFLTYFQNEAQLDKSGLPSDRFFAERPEGSVSTLKIQRTQQEDSAVYLCASSLKSGAGDTFGSGTRLTVV.

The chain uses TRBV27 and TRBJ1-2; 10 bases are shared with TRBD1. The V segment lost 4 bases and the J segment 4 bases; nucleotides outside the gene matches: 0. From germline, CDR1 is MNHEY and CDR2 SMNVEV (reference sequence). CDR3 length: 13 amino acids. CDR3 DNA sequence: TGTGCCAGCAGTTGGACAGGGGGCTATGGCTACACCTTC. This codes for CASSWTGGYGYTF.

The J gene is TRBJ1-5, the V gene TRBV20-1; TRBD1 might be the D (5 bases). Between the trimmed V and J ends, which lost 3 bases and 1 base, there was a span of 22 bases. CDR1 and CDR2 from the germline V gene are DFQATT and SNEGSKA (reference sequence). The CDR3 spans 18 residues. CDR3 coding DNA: TGCAGTGCTAGTTCATCCGTACCAGTCTGGGGGAGCAATCAGCCCCAGCATTTT. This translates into CSASSSVPVWGSNQPQHF.

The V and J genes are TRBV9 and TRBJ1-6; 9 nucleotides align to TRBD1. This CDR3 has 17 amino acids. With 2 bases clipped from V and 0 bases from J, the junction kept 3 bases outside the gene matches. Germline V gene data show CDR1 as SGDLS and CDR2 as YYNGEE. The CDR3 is CASSVGQGRSYNSPLHF. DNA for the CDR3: TGTGCCAGCAGCGTTGGACAGGGGCGCTCCTATAATTCACCCCTCCACTTT.

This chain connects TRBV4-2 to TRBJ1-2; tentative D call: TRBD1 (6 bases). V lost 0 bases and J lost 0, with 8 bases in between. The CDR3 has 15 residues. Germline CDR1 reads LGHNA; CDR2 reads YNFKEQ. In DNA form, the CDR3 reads TGTGCCAGCAGCCAAGAACAGGGAGCTAACTATGGCTACACCTTC. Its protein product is CASSQEQGANYGYTF.